The next 25 T cell receptor beta chains were all read from a single sample in a study of cytomegalovirus exposure and HLA in healthy donors (dated by TCRdb to 2016 to 2017). The library was produced with the immunoSEQ multiplex PCR assay. For the multiplex PCR, a mixture combining 60 forward primers for TCR Vbeta segments and 13 reverse primers for TCR Jbeta segments was used. Drawn from immuneACCESS, this table holds only the in-frame rearrangements with V and J called that TCRdb kept. Clones are partly lost; checked studies trace under half to an unresolved V gene and leave the rest unexplained. In all, the sample holds 150,000 to 200,000 clones, and roughly 75% of those were seen once. Under 7.5% of the sample comes from the top ten. The specimen was PBMCs. These receptors were taken from a middle-aged man in good health and CMV-seronegative.

This clone turned up a few times. CDR3 bases: TGCAGCGCCCGAGGAGGGACTAGCGGGGCGAACTACGAGCAGTACTTC. Translated: CSARGGTSGANYEQYF. The chain recombines TRBV29-1 with TRBJ2-7, with 13 bases lining up with TRBD2. Germline loops: CDR1 SQVTM, CDR2 ANQGSEA. V trimming: 7 bases; J trimming: 3 bases; junction bases outside the gene matches: 12. This CDR3 is built from 16 residues.

The chain links TRBV4-3 to TRBJ1-1; 7 positions match TRBD1. Germline trimming cut 7 bases from V and 6 bases from J; bases unmatched to any gene: 8. CDR1 is LGHNA and CDR2 is YSLEER in the germline V gene. The CDR3 runs 13 residues. For the CDR3, the DNA is TGCGCCAGCACCCGGACAGGTTATTCTGAAGCTTTCTTT. It is translated as CASTRTGYSEAFF.

V is TRBV6-5 and J is TRBJ1-1; TRBD1 matches at 7 bases. After removal of 0 bases from V and 5 bases from J, the junction contained 6 bases not matched to a gene. The CDR3 covers 15 residues. Germline CDR1 reads MNHEY; CDR2 reads SVGAGI. Written as DNA, the CDR3 is TGTGCCAGCAGTTACTCAGAGGGGGCGCAGACTGAAGCTTTCTTT. Encoded protein: CASSYSEGAQTEAFF.

The V call is TRBV7-6, the J call TRBJ2-3, with 7 bases identical to TRBD2. CDR3 length: 16 amino acids. CDR1 and CDR2 from the germline V gene are SGHVS and FNYEAQ. V trimming: 4 bases; J trimming: 5 bases; junction bases outside the gene matches: 12. The CDR3 is CASSSDPGPGGDTQYF. As DNA, the CDR3 is TGTGCCAGCAGCTCTGATCCAGGGCCGGGGGGAGATACGCAGTATTTT.

The rearrangement links TRBV27 to TRBJ1-2, with a possible D match to TRBD1 (5 bases). CDR3 length equals 13 residues. Germline assignment: CDR1 MNHEY and CDR2 SMNVEV (reference sequence). V was clipped by 5 bases and J by 7 bases, with 14 bases between them. The CDR3 sequence: CASSPRDAGGYTF. The CDR3 nucleotides read TGTGCCAGCAGTCCGCGGGACGCCGGTGGCTACACCTTC.

This chain links TRBV5-1 with TRBJ2-3; a weak D match, TRBD1 (6 bases). The V gene's germline CDR1 is SGHRS and CDR2 YFSETQ. This CDR3 is 13 amino acids long. V was shortened by 8 bases and J by 3 bases, with 13 bases between the two germline ends. The CDR3 region is CASKNRVTDTQYF. The DNA for the CDR3 is TGCGCCAGTAAGAACAGGGTAACAGATACGCAGTATTTT.

The CDR3 nucleotides are TGCAGCGCACGACTAGCTAGCTCCTACGAGCAGTACTTC. It encodes CSARLASSYEQYF. This chain uses TRBV29-1 with TRBJ2-7, with 7 bases matching TRBD2. The J segment lost 0 bases and the V segment lost 7 bases, leaving 6 bases of the junction unmatched. This CDR3 is 13 amino acids long. Germline V lookup: CDR1 SQVTM, CDR2 ANQGSEA.

The chain uses TRBV7-2 and TRBJ2-5, with 11 positions matching TRBD2. In germline, CDR1 is SGHTA, CDR2 FQGNSA. CDR3 length: 15 amino acids. J lost 5 bases, V lost 8 bases, and 10 bases had no gene match. The CDR3 sequence: CASALSGRAVETQYF. CDR3 sequence (DNA): TGTGCCAGCGCCCTTAGCGGGAGGGCGGTGGAGACCCAGTACTTC.

This chain connects TRBV19 to TRBJ2-7, with 10 bases aligning to TRBD1. V shed 7 bases, J shed 5 bases, and the junction held 5 bases outside the gene matches. This CDR3 spans 13 amino acids. Looked up from germline, CDR1 is LNHDA and CDR2 is SQIVND (reference sequence). The DNA for the CDR3 is TGTGCCAGTACCCTGGGACAGGGGAACGAGCAGTACTTC. It codes for CASTLGQGNEQYF.

V is TRBV10-3 and J is TRBJ2-1, with TRBD2 identical over 8 bases. Trimming at V came to 0 bases and at J to 2 bases, leaving 3 bases not matched to a gene. The CDR3 totals 16 residues. Per germline, CDR1 ENHRY and CDR2 SYGVKD. The CDR3 coding sequence is TGTGCCATCAGTGAGTCAGATAGCGGGGCCTACAATGAGCAGTTCTTC. Translation: CAISESDSGAYNEQFF.

This clone was seen more than once but under ten times. This chain connects TRBV7-9 to TRBJ1-2; 10 bases fit TRBD1. The CDR3 is 14 residues long. Germline CDR1 SEHNR, CDR2 FQNEAQ (reference sequence). Trimming took 1 base from V and 10 from J; bases not matched to a gene: 6. Written as DNA, the CDR3 is TGTGCCAGCAGCTTAGGAAGACAGGGGGCCGTCTACACCTTC. Protein sequence: CASSLGRQGAVYTF. The full variable domain, rest sourced from reference TRBV7-9 and TRBJ1-2, is DTGVSQNPRHKITKRGQNVTFRCDPISEHNRLYWYRQTLGQGPEFLTYFQNEAQLEKSRLLSDRFSAERPKGSFSTLEIQRTEQGDSAMYLCASSLGRQGAVYTFGSGTRLTVV.

The chain couples TRBV2 to TRBJ2-7; 14 bases line up with TRBD2. The length of the CDR3 is 14 residues. Germline CDR1 and CDR2: SNHLY and FYNNEI. The trim removed 4 bases at V and 9 bases at J, leaving 5 bases unmatched. The CDR3 DNA follows: TGTGCCAGCAGTGGGGGGACTAGCGGGAGTACGCAGTACTTC. Translation: CASSGGTSGSTQYF.

The chain employs TRBV10-3 and TRBJ1-1; 9 nucleotides align to TRBD1. The germline V gene encodes CDR1 ENHRY and CDR2 SYGVKD. V gave up 11 bases and J gave up 3 bases; unmatched junction bases: 7. The CDR3 consists of 13 residues. Here the CDR3 reads CAVKQGADTEAFF. The CDR3 DNA is TGTGCCGTCAAACAGGGGGCTGACACTGAAGCTTTCTTT.

This rearrangement joins TRBV7-2 to TRBJ2-1; possibly TRBD1 for D (6 bases). The length of the CDR3 is 15 residues. Germline-derived CDR1 and CDR2 are SGHTA and FQGNSA. The V end lost 6 bases, the J end lost 2 bases, and 14 bases lay between the germline ends. In DNA, the CDR3 is TGTGCCAGCAGTCCCAGCGGACAGACCTACAATGAGCAGTTCTTC. This encodes CASSPSGQTYNEQFF.

The V gene is TRBV27, the J gene TRBJ2-2, with TRBD1 matching over 8 bases. The CDR3 spans 16 residues. With V trimmed by 3 bases and J by 5 bases, 8 bases remained unmatched. Per the germline V gene, CDR1 is MNHEY and CDR2 is SMNVEV (reference sequence). CDR3 DNA: TGTGCCAGCAGTTTGGGTCAGGGGGCGCATACCGGGGAGCTGTTTTTT. It codes for CASSLGQGAHTGELFF.

This chain connects TRBV6-5 to TRBJ1-5; D is unclear. CDR1 and CDR2 (germline): MNHEY, SVGAGI. Deletions cut 2 bases from V and 7 bases from J, with 9 bases between. This CDR3 has 13 amino acids. CDR3 DNA sequence: TGTGCCAGCAGTTACCAATCGGGGCAGCCCCAGCATTTT. It encodes CASSYQSGQPQHF.

This chain connects TRBV13 to TRBJ2-3; TRBD1 aligns across 10 bases. Per germline, CDR1 PRHDT and CDR2 FYEKMQ (reference sequence). V was pared by 5 bases and J by 3 bases, with 8 bases of the junction left unmatched. The CDR3 contains 16 residues. The CDR3 sequence is CASSPLTGGTTDTQYF. CDR3 DNA sequence: TGTGCCAGCAGCCCCCTGACAGGGGGCACGACAGATACGCAGTATTTT.

The chain combines TRBV6-1 with TRBJ1-5; a weak D match, TRBD1 (6 bases). CDR1 and CDR2 from the germline V gene are MNHNS and SASEGT. With 7 bases removed from V and 7 bases from J, the gap between germline ends came to 14 bases. There are 13 residues in the CDR3. Here the CDR3 DNA reads TGTGCCAGCAACGACGGGGGGCAGCAGCCCCAGCATTTT. This sequence encodes CASNDGGQQPQHF.

The V call is TRBV10-1, the J call TRBJ1-2; 10 bases fit TRBD1. CDR1 and CDR2 from the germline V gene are WNHNN and SYGVQD (reference sequence). The CDR3 contains 13 residues. The V segment lost 0 bases and the J segment 14 bases; nucleotides outside the gene matches: 6. The CDR3 region is CASSESRQGAKTF. CDR3 DNA: TGCGCCAGCAGTGAGTCGAGACAGGGGGCAAAAACCTTC.

The chain combines TRBV7-2 with TRBJ1-3, with D tentatively TRBD1 (6 bases). Germline CDR1 is SGHTA and CDR2 is FQGNSA. V lost 0 bases, J lost 4 bases, and 13 bases lay in between. The CDR3 contains 16 residues. CDR3 nucleotide sequence: TGTGCCAGCAGCTTAGCGGGGGCGGCAGCCGGAAACACCATATATTTT. Translating it yields CASSLAGAAAGNTIYF.

The J gene is TRBJ1-1, the V gene TRBV7-2; D call uncertain. Germline lookup yields CDR1 SGHTA and CDR2 FQGNSA. This CDR3 contains 13 residues. V lost 2 bases and J 4 bases, leaving 8 bases between the germline ends. CDR3 DNA sequence: TGTGCCAGCAGCTTACGGGGTCCCACTGAAGCTTTCTTT. Residues: CASSLRGPTEAFF.

The CDR3 loop reads CASSIPGTGGPLEQYF. As DNA, the CDR3 is TGTGCCAGCAGCATTCCCGGGACAGGGGGCCCCCTCGAGCAGTACTTC. V gene TRBV13 combines with J gene TRBJ2-7; 12 bases align to TRBD1. This CDR3 is 16 amino acids long. Germline CDR1 reads PRHDT; CDR2 reads FYEKMQ (reference sequence). V lost 5 bases to trimming and J lost 6 bases; unmatched junction nucleotides: 11.

The chain has TRBV11-2 and TRBJ2-5, with a possible D match to TRBD2 (6 bases). The CDR3 is made up of 18 amino acids. The germline V and J ends were trimmed by 0 bases and 7 bases, with 24 bases remaining between them. From germline, CDR1 is SGHAT and CDR2 FQNNGV. The CDR3 spells CASSLDGGGVGRGLTQYF. CDR3 nucleotide sequence: TGTGCCAGCAGCTTAGATGGGGGAGGAGTCGGGCGGGGCCTGACCCAGTACTTC. The full variable domain, completed using reference TRBV11-2 and TRBJ2-5, is EAGVAQSPRYKIIEKRQSVAFWCNPISGHATLYWYQQILGQGPKLLIQFQNNGVVDDSQLPKDRFSAERLKGVDSTLKIQPAKLEDSAVYLCASSLDGGGVGRGLTQYFGPGTRLLVL.

DNA for the CDR3: TGCGCCAGCAGCTTGGAGGGGGACAGGGGTTTCGAGACCCAGTACTTC. Its translation is CASSLEGDRGFETQYF. The V gene is TRBV5-1, the J gene TRBJ2-5, with TRBD1 identical over 10 bases. V was clipped by 0 bases and J by 5 bases; unmatched bases: 7. The CDR3 runs 16 residues. Germline V CDR1 and CDR2: SGHRS, YFSETQ.

In its sample, this clone was seen a few times. The rearrangement uses TRBV6-5 and TRBJ1-5; D is perhaps TRBD1 (6 bases). The germline V and J ends were trimmed by 6 bases and 6 bases, with 15 bases remaining between them. The CDR3 totals 14 residues. The germline V gene encodes CDR1 MNHEY and CDR2 SVGAGI. The CDR3 DNA sequence: TGTGCCAGCAGAGGAGCGGGGGCAGGTCAGCCCCAGCATTTT. It yields the protein CASRGAGAGQPQHF.